This T cell receptor beta chain was captured by sequencing in a study of T cells in Graves' hyperthyroidism and ophthalmopathy. Study details: Peripheral blood specimens were obtained at initial diagnosis, prior to any treatment.

In this sample, this clonotype turned up many times. Its antigen is as yet unknown. From RNA transcripts, TCR beta CDR3 regions were amplified. With the HTBI primer set, the TCR CDR3 went through a first round of RT-PCR. TCRdb itself ran the multiplex PCR reads through MiXCR, one entry per CDR3 protein. The sample lists 550,000 to 700,000 distinct CDR3 sequences, roughly 15% occurring once. Under 3 months was the duration of disease in ophthalmopathy patients, who also had a Clinical Activity Score of at least 3 and a NOSPECS grade of at least 4. Clinical symptoms, serum thyroxine and TRAb, thyroid ultrasound and orbital computed tomography were used for the diagnoses. Looked up from germline, CDR1 is MNHNS and CDR2 is SASEGT. CDR3 size: 13 residues. The V end was cut by 6 bases, the J end by 7 bases, with 13 bases between. Study-level results: In validation, the model predicted ophthalmopathy. These predictions came a median about 6 months before onset.

Sequenced material: blood. The sequence came from a woman in her thirties or forties with Graves' ophthalmopathy. V gene TRBV6-1 combines with J gene TRBJ1-5; TRBD1 might be the D (6 bases). CDR3 region: CASRNTGNQPQHF. For the CDR3, the DNA is TGTGCCAGCAGAAACACAGGGAACCAGCCCCAGCATTTT.